This TCR beta chain was captured in a study of neurological immune-mediated disorders. TCRdb called the 5' RACE reads again in MiXCR, with one record for every CDR3 protein. The data hold about 55,000 distinct CDR3 sequences, with more than 3% observed a single time. In its sample, this clonotype was seen many times. Input material: PBMCs. The receptor was isolated from a young man with multiple sclerosis.

In DNA, the CDR3 is TGTGCCAGCAGCTTTGTCCCACTTGGTGAAAAACTGTTTTTT. Its translation is CASSFVPLGEKLFF. The chain has TRBV5-5 and TRBJ1-4; D unresolved. Germline assignment: CDR1 SGHKS and CDR2 YYEKEE (reference sequence). The CDR3 is 14 residues long. V gave up 2 bases and J gave up 7 bases, with 12 bases separating them.